These 16 T cell receptor beta chains came from one sample sequenced in a study of T-cell memory formation after mild COVID-19. Each CDR3 protein gets one entry after TCRdb re-called the 5' RACE reads with MiXCR. The sample lists 450,000 or so distinct CDR3 sequences, about 23% seen once, with 9.5% to 15% in the top ten. The specimen was PBMCs or a T cell subset sorted from them (not recorded which). Source of these receptors: an adult woman who had mild COVID-19 (a few samples of this study predate the infection). Cell type and time point are not known.

V is TRBV4-1 and J is TRBJ2-1, with 8 bases that match TRBD1. The CDR3 consists of 16 residues. Trimming cost V 1 base and J 5 bases; bases outside gene matches: 7. CDR1 MGHRA and CDR2 YSYEKL come from the germline V gene. The DNA for the CDR3 is TGCGCCAGCAGCCAAGCGGGACAGGTTAGGGACAATGAGCAGTTCTTC. This sequence encodes CASSQAGQVRDNEQFF.

V gene TRBV2 combines with J gene TRBJ2-3, with D hard to call. Germline values: CDR1 SNHLY, CDR2 FYNNEI. The CDR3 is 16 amino acids. V was pared by 6 bases and J by 3 bases, with 19 bases between. CDR3: CASRKDRPDRTDTQYF. In nucleotides, the CDR3 is TGTGCCAGCAGAAAAGATCGGCCTGATCGGACAGATACGCAGTATTTT.

The table lists this clonotype with a few counts. The chain combines TRBV6-5 with TRBJ2-2; D might be TRBD1 or TRBD2, each matching 5 bases. V lost 0 bases and J lost 0, with 11 bases in between. Germline V gene sequence: CDR1 MNHEY, CDR2 SVGAGI. The CDR3 extends over 17 amino acids. DNA of the CDR3: TGTGCCAGCAGTTACTCAGGGACGGTAGCGAACACCGGGGAGCTGTTTTTT. It encodes CASSYSGTVANTGELFF.

V and J are TRBV9 and TRBJ1-2; TRBD1 matches 7 bases. The CDR3 totals 16 residues. The trim removed 0 bases at V and 0 bases at J, leaving 5 bases unmatched. Per germline, CDR1 SGDLS and CDR2 YYNGEE. The CDR3 here is CASSVVGTEANYGYTF. DNA of the CDR3: TGTGCCAGCAGCGTAGTGGGGACAGAAGCTAACTATGGCTACACCTTC.

The rearrangement links TRBV19 to TRBJ1-1; D gene ambiguous. This CDR3 comprises 13 residues. CDR1 and CDR2 from the germline V gene are LNHDA and SQIVND (reference sequence). The germline V and J ends were trimmed by 3 bases and 5 bases, with 10 bases remaining between them. In DNA form, the CDR3 reads TGTGCCAGTAGTATCGGACGAACGACTGAAGCTTTCTTT. Its translation is CASSIGRTTEAFF.

This clonotype was seen a handful of times. The V call is TRBV29-1, the J call TRBJ2-7, with a possible D match to TRBD1 (6 bases). The CDR3 extends over 11 amino acids. V was trimmed by 3 bases and J by 6 bases, leaving 9 bases between them. Germline-derived CDR1 and CDR2 are SQVTM and ANQGSEA. The CDR3 sequence: CSVDRGGEQYF. DNA of the CDR3: TGCAGCGTTGATCGAGGGGGCGAGCAGTACTTC.

The chain employs TRBV7-6 and TRBJ1-6; 8 bases are a match to TRBD1. The germline CDR1 and CDR2 sequences are SGHVS and FNYEAQ. The CDR3 length is 15 residues. V shed 4 bases and J 7 bases; nucleotides not matched to a gene: 6. CDR3 sequence: CASSSGQGLNSPLHF. CDR3 bases: TGTGCCAGCAGCTCAGGACAGGGCCTGAATTCACCCCTCCACTTT.

This clonotype has a handful of counts. The V gene is TRBV7-9, the J gene TRBJ2-1; 10 positions match TRBD2. CDR1 is SEHNR, CDR2 FQNEAQ, per germline (reference sequence). V dropped 7 bases and J dropped 12; count of bases not matched to a gene: 12. The CDR3 covers 14 residues. DNA of the CDR3: TGTGCCAGCAAGCCCTGGACTAGCGGAGAGGGGCAGTTCTTC. Encoded protein: CASKPWTSGEGQFF.

The chain joins TRBV12-3 or TRBV12-4 to TRBJ2-3, with 9 bases lining up with TRBD1. The CDR3 totals 15 residues. J was trimmed by 3 bases and V by 6 bases; bases with no gene match: 7. The CDR3 nucleotides read TGTGCCAGCAGCCCGGGACAGGGTTGGACAGATACGCAGTATTTT. This encodes CASSPGQGWTDTQYF.

This clonotype was seen a few times. The chain uses TRBV5-6 and TRBJ2-1, with D hard to call. Germline CDR1 SGHDT, CDR2 YYEEEE. The CDR3 consists of 14 residues. V lost 0 bases, J lost 4 bases, and 8 bases lay in between. DNA for the CDR3: TGTGCCAGCAGCTTGGATAGTCCATACAATGAGCAGTTCTTC. It yields the protein CASSLDSPYNEQFF. The full variable domain, in which reference TRBV5-6 and TRBJ2-1 provide the parts outside the CDR3, is DAGVTQSPTHLIKTRGQQVTLRCSPKSGHDTVSWYQQALGQGPQFIFQYYEEEERQRGNFPDRFSGHQFPNYSSELNVNALLLGDSALYLCASSLDSPYNEQFFGPGTRLTVL.

V is TRBV6-1 and J is TRBJ1-2; D ambiguous. V was clipped by 4 bases and J by 6 bases, with 12 bases between them. This CDR3 comprises 13 residues. CDR1 is MNHNS, CDR2 SASEGT, per germline. The CDR3 DNA reads TGTGCCAGCAGTGTGACTAACAAGGATGGCTACACCTTC. Its protein product is CASSVTNKDGYTF.

V is TRBV7-3 and J is TRBJ2-7, with 10 bases aligning to TRBD1. This CDR3 has 14 amino acids. Germline CDR1 reads SGHTA; CDR2 reads FQGTGA. V gave up 5 bases and J gave up 6 bases; unmatched junction bases: 7. DNA for the CDR3: TGTGCCAGCAGCACCGGACAGGGGGGCTCCGAGCAGTACTTC. As protein: CASSTGQGGSEQYF.

This clonotype appeared a few times. The chain is built from TRBV9 and TRBJ1-2; TRBD1 aligns across 12 bases. Germline CDR1 is SGDLS and CDR2 is YYNGEE. The V segment lost 1 base and the J segment 4 bases; nucleotides outside the gene matches: 5. This CDR3 spans 16 amino acids. The chain's CDR3 is CASSVPGTGGVYGYTF. The CDR3 DNA reads TGTGCCAGCAGCGTACCCGGGACAGGGGGCGTCTATGGCTACACCTTC.

The table lists this clonotype with a few counts. The CDR3 nucleotides are TGTGCCAGCTCACAATCACGGAACACTGAAGCTTTCTTT. Translated, it gives CASSQSRNTEAFF. This sequence joins TRBV18 and TRBJ1-1; D not resolved. Deletions cut 4 bases from V and 1 base from J, with 7 bases between. The germline gives CDR1 KGHSH, CDR2 LQKENI. The CDR3 runs 13 residues.

In its sample, this clonotype was seen a few times. The V call is TRBV7-6, the J call TRBJ2-2; TRBD2 aligns across 8 bases. V dropped 6 bases and J dropped 4; count of bases not matched to a gene: 10. The CDR3 length is 16 residues. Germline V CDR1 and CDR2: SGHVS, FNYEAQ. CDR3 sequence reads: CASSLTGGVSTGELFF. Here the CDR3 DNA reads TGTGCCAGCAGTTTAACCGGGGGGGTCTCCACCGGGGAGCTGTTTTTT.

There are a few counts of this clonotype. V is TRBV7-6 and J is TRBJ2-4; D possibly corresponds to TRBD1 (5 bases). Germline lookup yields CDR1 SGHVS and CDR2 FNYEAQ. Trimming removed 4 bases from V and 11 bases from J, with 12 bases in between. The CDR3 totals 12 residues. The CDR3 reads CASSSIDSFQYF. As DNA, the CDR3 is TGTGCCAGCAGCTCAATAGACAGTTTTCAGTACTTC.